This TCR beta chain was retrieved from a study of T cell responses to AZD1222 COVID-19 vaccine. Clones were read by immunoSEQ multiplex PCR, and TCRdb kept only the in-frame ones, dropping some. The repertoire includes under 150,000 clones, over 90% of them detected once, and roughly 3.5% sits in the top ten. Regarding this clone: Its antigen is unknown.

Overall study results and limits: It should be noted that donors were predominantly white British and more often female, and clonal diversity was possibly underestimated. Regions 160-218 and 743-854 dominated among vaccine-associated CD4 TCRs spanning spike. Within unmutated variant regions lay the reported targets of nearly half of spike-specific TCRs.

The specimen comprised peripheral blood, sampled 28 days after the second AZD1222 dose. The source is an adult who received the AZD1222 COVID-19 vaccine.

The CDR3 sequence: CASSPQDTYTQYF. DNA for the CDR3: TGTGCCAGCAGCCCACAGGATACATATACGCAGTATTTT. J is TRBJ2-3 and V is TRBV7-3; a possible D gene is TRBD1 (5 bases). In germline, CDR1 is SGHTA, CDR2 FQGTGA. This CDR3 has 13 residues. Trimming took 5 bases from V and 7 from J, leaving 13 bases between them.